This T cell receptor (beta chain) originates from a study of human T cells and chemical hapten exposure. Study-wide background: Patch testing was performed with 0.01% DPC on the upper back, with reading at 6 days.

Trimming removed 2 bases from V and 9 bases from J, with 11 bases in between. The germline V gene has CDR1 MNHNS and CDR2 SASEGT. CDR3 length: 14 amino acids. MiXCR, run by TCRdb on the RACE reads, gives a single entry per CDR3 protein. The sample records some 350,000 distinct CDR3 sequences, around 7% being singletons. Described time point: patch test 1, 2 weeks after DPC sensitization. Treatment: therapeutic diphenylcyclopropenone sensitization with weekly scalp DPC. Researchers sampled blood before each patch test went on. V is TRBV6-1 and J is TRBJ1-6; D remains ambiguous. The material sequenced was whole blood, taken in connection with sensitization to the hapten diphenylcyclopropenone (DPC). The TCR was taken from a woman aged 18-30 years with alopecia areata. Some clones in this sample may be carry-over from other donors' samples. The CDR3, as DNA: TGTGCCAGCAGTGAAATGTACCTGGGTTCACCCCTCCACTTT. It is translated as CASSEMYLGSPLHF.